The sequence of this T cell receptor (beta chain) was determined in a study of human thymus T cells (dated by TCRdb to between 2020 and 2021). Regarding the study in general: The study characterized TCR alpha and beta repertoires from eight infant thymus samples and a few related peripheral blood samples. Donor ages ranging from roughly 6 to 244 days were recorded, and several male and a couple of female infants were included in the cohort. Study-wide findings and limitations: Highly overlapping thymic TCR repertoires among unrelated individuals were reported in the related research. On average, roughly 810,000 unique TCRB clonotypes were obtained from thymus samples, compared with 75,000 to 90,000 from blood samples. V and J gene segment usage appeared biased in both thymic and peripheral blood repertoires.

Thymus tissue was collected as surgical resects that were removed during corrective cardiac surgery. Donors were immunologically healthy infants undergoing open corrective cardiac surgery for congenital heart defects in Finland. After being mechanically released from the tissue, thymocytes were kept at -70 degrees C in pellets of roughly 9.5-32 million cells. A QIAsymphony instrument was used to extract genomic DNA from frozen cell pellets. Of note for this clone: Its antigen target is currently unknown. No clone much larger than this one lies a single base away; base qualities are absent.

The germline V gene specifies MDHEN as CDR1 and SYDVKM as CDR2. There are 16 amino acids in the CDR3, from cysteine to phenylalanine inclusive. The read is trimmed to its CDR3 DNA, 48 bases read in frame from base 1. V and J are trimmed by 5 bases and 4 bases, and the gene matches miss 8 bases of the junction. The immunoSEQ multiplex PCR assay was used to amplify the TCRB and TCRAD loci from a standardized amount of quality-controlled genomic DNA. The V(D)J region was spanned by amplicons of a length sufficient to cover the CDR3 and to identify V and J genes. Through the commercial immunoSEQ service, the amplicons were sequenced on an Illumina platform. The authors' analysis ran thus. Primer bias and sequencing errors were corrected using previously described methods, and TCRAD and TCRB definitions followed the IMGT database. immunoSEQ Analyzer 3.0 and VDJTools were used for repertoire analysis, which covered basic statistics, V/J segment usage, diversity estimates, rarefaction and pairwise overlap. Diversity was estimated with Chao1, ChaoE, Efron-Thisted, Shannon and inverse Simpson indices, and also on datasets down-sampled to the smallest sample. Repertoire overlap was determined by strict matching of CDR3 nucleotide sequence, V gene and J gene, and Jaccard-based multidimensional scaling clustering was applied. TCRdb provides this immuneACCESS table in a form limited to in-frame rearrangements. Some clones are lacking; in checked studies, under half of them reflect an unresolved V gene, and why the rest are absent is not known. V, J and clone size are taken as reported in that table, and D and trimming were inferred from the DNA itself. The sample table contains some 130,000 clones; only one count was recorded for around 94% of them. The top ten constitute around 0.022% of the sample.

The sample was thymus tissue. The TCR comes from a boy under two years old with a congenital heart defect but otherwise immunologically healthy. The rearranged segments are TRBV28 and TRBJ1-6; TRBD1 lines up with 7 middle nucleotides. Here is the DNA: TGTGCCAGCAGTCACTACAGGGGCGTATATAATTCACCCCTCCACTTT. Translated, it gives CASSHYRGVYNSPLHF.